This note documents a single TCR beta chain sequence. Germline trimming cut 8 bases from V and 6 bases from J; bases unmatched to any gene: 6. This CDR3 spans 13 amino acids. Germline V CDR1 and CDR2: SNHLY, FYNNEI. These data originate in a study of blood T cell repertoires in COVID-19. Study-level background: The United States, Italy and Spain supplied acute and convalescent COVID-19 samples.

TCRdb's copy holds only in-frame clones and misses some; the assay was immunoSEQ multiplex PCR. The sample contains about 350,000 clones, about nine tenths of which appear only once. Sequencing used PBMCs or T cells enriched from blood (not recorded which). The chain joins TRBV2 to TRBJ2-1; TRBD2 matches at 8 bases. This clonotype was sampled from a woman in her 30s who had been exposed to COVID-19. The CDR3 sequence: CASDPLAGNEQFF. CDR3 nucleotides: TGTGCCAGCGACCCCCTAGCGGGCAATGAGCAGTTCTTC. Looking up the rest from reference TRBV2 and TRBJ2-1 gives the full variable domain: EPEVTQTPSHQVTQMGQEVILRCVPISNHLYFYWYRQILGQKVEFLVSFYNNEISEKSEIFDDQFSVERPDGSNFTLKIRSTKLEDSAMYFCASDPLAGNEQFFGPGTRLTVL.